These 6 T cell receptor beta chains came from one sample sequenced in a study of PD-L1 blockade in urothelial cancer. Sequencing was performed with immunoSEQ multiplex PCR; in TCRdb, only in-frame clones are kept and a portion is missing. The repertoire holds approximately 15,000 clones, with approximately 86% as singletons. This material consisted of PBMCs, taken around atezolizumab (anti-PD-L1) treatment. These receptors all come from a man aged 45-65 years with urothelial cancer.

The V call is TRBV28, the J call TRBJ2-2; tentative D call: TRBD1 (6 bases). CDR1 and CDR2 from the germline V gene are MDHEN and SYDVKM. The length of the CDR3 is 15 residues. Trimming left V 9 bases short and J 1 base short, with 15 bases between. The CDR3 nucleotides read TGTGCCAGATACGAACAGGGAGTGAACACCGGGGAGCTGTTTTTT. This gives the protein CARYEQGVNTGELFF.

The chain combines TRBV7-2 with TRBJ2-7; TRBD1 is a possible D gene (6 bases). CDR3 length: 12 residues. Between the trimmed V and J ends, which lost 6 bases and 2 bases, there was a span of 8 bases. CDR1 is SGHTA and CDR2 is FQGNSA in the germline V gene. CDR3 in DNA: TGTGCCAGCAGGACAGGCCCCTACGAGCAGTACTTC. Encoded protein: CASRTGPYEQYF.

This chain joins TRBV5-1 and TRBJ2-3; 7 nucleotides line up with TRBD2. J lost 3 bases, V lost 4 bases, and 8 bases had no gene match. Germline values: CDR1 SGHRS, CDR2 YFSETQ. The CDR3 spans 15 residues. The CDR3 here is CASSPGLTLTDTQYF. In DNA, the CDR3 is TGCGCCAGCAGCCCGGGACTAACGTTGACAGATACGCAGTATTTT.

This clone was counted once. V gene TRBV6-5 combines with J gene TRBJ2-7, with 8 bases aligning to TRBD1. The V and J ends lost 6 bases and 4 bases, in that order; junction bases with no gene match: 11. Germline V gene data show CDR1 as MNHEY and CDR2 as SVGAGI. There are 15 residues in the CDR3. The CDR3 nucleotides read TGTGCCAGCAGACCTTCTGGACAGGGCAAGTACGAGCAGTACTTC. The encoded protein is CASRPSGQGKYEQYF.

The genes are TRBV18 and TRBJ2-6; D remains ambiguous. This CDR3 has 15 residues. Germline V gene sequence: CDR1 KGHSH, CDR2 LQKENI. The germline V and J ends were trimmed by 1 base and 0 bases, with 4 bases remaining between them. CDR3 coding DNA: TGTGCCAGCTCACCACAATACTCTGGGGCCAACGTCCTGACTTTC. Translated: CASSPQYSGANVLTF.

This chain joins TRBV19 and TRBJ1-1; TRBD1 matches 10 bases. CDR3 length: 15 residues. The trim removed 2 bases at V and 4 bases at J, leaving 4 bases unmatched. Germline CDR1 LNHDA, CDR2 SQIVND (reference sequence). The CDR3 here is CASSIWTGGSTEAFF. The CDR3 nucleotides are TGTGCCAGTAGTATATGGACAGGGGGGAGCACTGAAGCTTTCTTT. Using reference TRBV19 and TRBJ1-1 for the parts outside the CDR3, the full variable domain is DGGITQSPKYLFRKEGQNVTLSCEQNLNHDAMYWYRQDPGQGLRLIYYSQIVNDFQKGDIAEGYSVSREKKESFPLTVTSAQKNPTAFYLCASSIWTGGSTEAFFGQGTRLTVV.